These 18 T cell receptor beta chains were sequenced from one sample in a study of shared T cell receptors in the human thymus. The table came from immunoSEQ multiplex PCR; TCRdb's copy has only in-frame clones and leaves some out. The sample yields hundreds of thousands of clones, approximately 80% seen once. This sample was also put to use in a study of human thymus T cells.

Sequenced input: thymocytes. The receptors originated from a boy under two years old with a congenital heart defect.

This chain joins TRBV4-1 and TRBJ2-7; 7 nucleotides match TRBD1. Losses at the gene ends were 4 bases for V and 0 bases for J; bases not matched to a gene: 18. The CDR3 is made up of 19 amino acids. In germline, CDR1 is MGHRA, CDR2 YSYEKL. In DNA, the CDR3 is TGCGCCAGCAGCCCTGCGTGGGGACAGATTACTCAGAGCTCCTACGAGCAGTACTTC. It codes for CASSPAWGQITQSSYEQYF.

Concerning this clone itself: One end of the junction does not line up with germline, which may come from a read error. CDR3 region: CASSLQGTYDQYF. Here the CDR3 DNA reads TGTGCCAGCAGTTTACAGGGAACCTACGATCAGTACTTC. The V and J genes are TRBV27 and TRBJ2-7, with TRBD1 as a possible D gene (5 bases). This CDR3 has 13 residues. CDR1 is MNHEY and CDR2 is SMNVEV in the germline V gene (reference sequence).

CDR3 DNA: TGCGCCAGCAGCTTGGCCGGGCGGGAGGGCCCCGCAGATACGCAGTATTTT. Its protein product is CASSLAGREGPADTQYF. This rearrangement joins TRBV5-1 to TRBJ2-3, with 9 nucleotides matching TRBD2. The length of the CDR3 is 17 residues. CDR1 is SGHRS, CDR2 YFSETQ, per germline. Losses at the gene ends were 0 bases for V and 4 bases for J; bases not matched to a gene: 9.

About this clone: Different DNA sequences within this sample yield the same CDR3. The chain employs TRBV20-1 and TRBJ2-7; 8 bases line up with TRBD2. The CDR3 runs to 11 residues. CDR1 and CDR2 (germline): DFQATT, SNEGSKA (reference sequence). V lost 6 bases, J lost 4 bases, and 2 bases stayed unmatched. DNA for the CDR3: TGCAGTGCCCGCGGGGGGTACGAGCAGTACTTC. Translation: CSARGGYEQYF.

This chain joins TRBV7-8 and TRBJ1-2; D unresolved. Germline CDR1 and CDR2: SGHVS and FQNEAQ. This CDR3 contains 12 residues. V was cut by 4 bases and J by 5 bases, with 8 bases left in between. The CDR3 loop is CASSSSAYGYTF. CDR3 nucleotide sequence: TGTGCCAGCAGCTCGTCAGCGTATGGCTACACCTTC. The variable domain in full, completed from reference TRBV7-8 and TRBJ1-2, reads GAGVSQSPRYKVAKRGQDVALRCDPISGHVSLFWYQQALGQGPEFLTYFQNEAQLDKSGLPSDRFFAERPEGSVSTLKIQRTQQEDSAVYLCASSSSAYGYTFGSGTRLTVV.

This clone was recorded a few times. The genes are TRBV19 and TRBJ2-7; 9 bases are a match to TRBD1. With 5 bases clipped from V and 2 bases from J, the junction kept 10 bases outside the gene matches. This CDR3 is 16 amino acids long. Germline lookup yields CDR1 LNHDA and CDR2 SQIVND (reference sequence). CDR3: CASSARPGQGAYEQYF. The CDR3 DNA reads as TGTGCCAGTAGTGCCCGACCGGGACAGGGAGCCTACGAGCAGTACTTC.

The chain is built from TRBV6-1 and TRBJ2-5, with TRBD1 identical over 9 bases. Germline CDR1 MNHNS, CDR2 SASEGT. J gave up 4 bases and V 7 bases, and 10 bases lay outside the gene matches. This CDR3 is 15 amino acids long. The CDR3 DNA is TGTGCCAGCACCAGGGAGGACAGGGGAGGAGAGACCCAGTACTTC. Its translation is CASTREDRGGETQYF.

This clone was recorded only once. The rearrangement uses TRBV30 and TRBJ1-4; D might be TRBD1 (6 bases). CDR3 length: 18 amino acids. Germline V gives CDR1 GTSNPN, CDR2 SVGIG (reference sequence). V lost 0 bases and J lost 0, with 17 bases in between. The CDR3 protein is CAWSVLKGHAATNEKLFF. The DNA of the CDR3 is TGTGCCTGGAGTGTACTCAAGGGACACGCCGCAACTAATGAAAAACTGTTTTTT.

The rearrangement joins TRBV2 to TRBJ2-5, with 7 nucleotides matching TRBD2. The CDR3 loop spans 19 amino acids. V was clipped by 3 bases and J by 1 base; unmatched bases: 17. Germline CDR1 reads SNHLY; CDR2 reads FYNNEI. DNA of the CDR3: TGTGCCAGCAGTGACTCGGGGCTGTATCTAGCGGAGGTCCAAGAGACCCAGTACTTC. Translation: CASSDSGLYLAEVQETQYF.

This clone was observed a few times. This chain links TRBV28 with TRBJ1-4, with D possibly TRBD1 on 5 matching bases. This CDR3 spans 17 amino acids. With 7 bases removed from V and 2 bases from J, the gap between germline ends came to 20 bases. In germline, CDR1 is MDHEN, CDR2 SYDVKM. The CDR3 sequence: CASTFWGDGRTNEKLFF. DNA for the CDR3: TGTGCCAGCACTTTTTGGGGGGACGGAAGGACTAATGAAAAACTGTTTTTT.

V and J are TRBV5-4 and TRBJ2-7; TRBD2 matches 14 bases. The V segment lost 2 bases and the J segment 6 bases; nucleotides outside the gene matches: 13. Germline loops: CDR1 SGHNT, CDR2 YYREEE (reference sequence). The CDR3 extends over 18 amino acids. The CDR3 loop is CASSLSGVTSGRASEQYF. The CDR3 region has the DNA TGTGCCAGCAGCTTATCAGGGGTGACTAGCGGGAGGGCATCCGAGCAGTACTTC.

This chain links TRBV18 with TRBJ2-2, with 7 bases matching TRBD2. V dropped 8 bases and J dropped 4; count of bases not matched to a gene: 10. Germline CDR1 KGHSH, CDR2 LQKENI. This CDR3 contains 15 residues. The chain's CDR3 is CASDWGGRGTGELFF. CDR3 DNA: TGTGCCAGCGACTGGGGGGGTCGAGGCACCGGGGAGCTGTTTTTT.

The chain combines TRBV7-9 with TRBJ1-2; 9 positions agree with TRBD1. V lost 5 bases, J lost 4 bases, and 11 bases stayed unmatched. Germline CDR1 reads SEHNR; CDR2 reads FQNEAQ (reference sequence). This CDR3 is built from 16 residues. CDR3 protein: CASSPRAGTGPYGYTF. The CDR3 DNA sequence: TGTGCCAGCAGCCCTCGGGCAGGGACAGGGCCCTATGGCTACACCTTC.

V and J are TRBV29-1 and TRBJ2-1; 8 positions match TRBD1. Germline values: CDR1 SQVTM, CDR2 ANQGSEA. Germline trimming cut 6 bases from V and 2 bases from J; bases unmatched to any gene: 6. The CDR3 loop spans 14 amino acids. The CDR3 here is CSVTYRGTYNEQFF. Here the CDR3 DNA reads TGCAGCGTCACCTACAGGGGGACCTACAATGAGCAGTTCTTC.

The chain has TRBV27 and TRBJ2-1; TRBD2 agrees at 8 bases. Germline V lookup: CDR1 MNHEY, CDR2 SMNVEV (reference sequence). J was trimmed by 8 bases and V by 6 bases; bases with no gene match: 12. This CDR3 contains 15 residues. In nucleotides, the CDR3 is TGTGCCAGCAGCTCCGGGACTAGAGGTAGGGATGAGCAGTTCTTC. This sequence encodes CASSSGTRGRDEQFF.

Only a few counts were recorded for this clone. The chain carries TRBV4-2 and TRBJ2-2, with D tentatively TRBD2 (5 bases). Trimming left V 0 bases short and J 1 base short, with 18 bases between. The germline gives CDR1 LGHNA, CDR2 YNFKEQ. The CDR3 runs to 19 residues. The CDR3 spells CASSQEAPSSYLNTGELFF. CDR3 nucleotides: TGTGCCAGCAGCCAAGAGGCCCCTAGCAGTTACTTGAACACCGGGGAGCTGTTTTTT.

The chain joins TRBV14 to TRBJ2-1; 12 nucleotides align to TRBD2. From germline, CDR1 is SGHDN and CDR2 FVKESK. The ends lost 1 base at V and 4 bases at J; junction bases unmatched: 5. The CDR3 length is 17 residues. The CDR3 region is CASSQGTSGRKYNEQFF. DNA for the CDR3: TGTGCCAGCAGCCAAGGAACTAGCGGGAGGAAGTACAATGAGCAGTTCTTC.

This clone was seen a handful of times. The J gene is TRBJ2-1, the V gene TRBV5-1, with 11 bases fitting TRBD2. The germline V gene has CDR1 SGHRS and CDR2 YFSETQ. The CDR3 sequence is 14 residues long. J was trimmed by 2 bases and V by 6 bases; bases with no gene match: 1. The DNA of the CDR3 is TGCGCCAGCACGGGACTAGCGGCCTACAATGAGCAGTTCTTC. Amino acid sequence: CASTGLAAYNEQFF.